The present T cell receptor (beta chain) was sequenced within a study of graft-versus-host responses after intestinal transplantation. The table came from immunoSEQ multiplex PCR; TCRdb's copy has only in-frame clones and leaves some out. The sample records tens of thousands of clones, about nine tenths being singletons. This clone came up once. What it binds is unknown. Between the trimmed V and J ends, which lost 2 bases and 7 bases, there was a span of 11 bases. CDR1 and CDR2 (germline): MNHEY, SVGAGI. This CDR3 contains 14 residues. Study-wide results and limits: Early post-transplant declines in HvG were associated with peak levels of circulating GvH clones.

Sample: unstimulated CD8+ T cells sorted from spleen or lymph node cells, taken before intestinal transplant. The source is a human donor who received an intestinal transplant. This sequence joins TRBV6-5 and TRBJ2-2; D is unclear. In DNA, the CDR3 is TGTGCCAGCAGTTACGGTCTTTCGGGCGGGGAGCTGTTTTTT. Encoded protein: CASSYGLSGGELFF.